These 20 T cell receptor beta chains share one sample of origin, sequenced in a study of tumor-infiltrating lymphocytes in primary liver carcinoma. Out of unsorted whole blood came the blood RNA, and germline DNA was extracted as well. Researchers generated TCR beta cDNA from approximately 0.55 ug of total RNA, relying on a constant-region primer. ARM-PCR, slightly modified, supplied the TCR beta libraries through three nested multiplex PCR rounds. In the first two PCR rounds, TRBV1-TRBV30 forward primers were paired with a C-beta reverse primer, and each round lasted roughly 10 cycles. TCRdb re-derived calls from the multiplex PCR reads in MiXCR, one entry per CDR3 protein. Counted here are about 320,000 distinct CDR3 sequences, more than 55% occurring once; the ten biggest clones make up over 15%. Sequences were obtained from peripheral blood. These receptors were taken from a woman aged 25 to 39 with primary liver carcinoma and hepatitis B virus infection.

A note on this clonotype: Just one base apart from a much larger clone, this may be a read error. J is TRBJ1-6 and V is TRBV5-4; maybe TRBD1 (6 bases). The length of the CDR3 is 12 residues. In germline, CDR1 is SGHNT, CDR2 YYREEE (reference sequence). CDR3: CASSWDNSPLRF. CDR3 DNA: TGTGCCAGCAGCTGGGACAATTCACCCCTCCGCTTT.

A remark on this clonotype: Possible read error: a much larger clone is one base away. The CDR3 is CVSSQRIQLAPGNTIYF. In DNA, the CDR3 is TGTGTCAGCAGCCAACGGATCCAACTCGCCCCTGGAAACACCATATATTTT. This rearrangement joins TRBV14 to TRBJ1-3, with D unresolved. CDR1 and CDR2 (germline): SGHDN, FVKESK. The CDR3 runs to 17 residues.

On this clonotype itself: This may be a read error, as it is one base from a much larger clone. It is likely a read error, because the conserved phenylalanine at the end of the CDR3 is missing. This CDR3 is CSPLRPASGNTEAFS. The CDR3 region has the DNA TGCAGCCCCCTGCGACCCGCGTCCGGGAACACTGAAGCTTTCTCT. The chain has TRBV29-1 and TRBJ1-1; D not certain. Germline assignment: CDR1 SQVTM and CDR2 ANQGSEA. V lost 8 bases, J lost 1 base, and 20 bases lay in between. The CDR3 loop spans 15 amino acids.

This clonotype has more than one count but fewer than ten. The chain joins TRBV7-2 to TRBJ2-7; D not resolved. Germline V CDR1 and CDR2: SGHTA, FQGNSA. Trimming removed 8 bases at V and 2 bases at J, with 16 bases between. CDR3 length equals 14 residues. CDR3 sequence (DNA): TGTGCCAGCCGGCCCCGCAACCCTCCCTACGAGCAGTACTTC. It is translated as CASRPRNPPYEQYF. Full variable domain (missing parts from reference TRBV7-2 and TRBJ2-7): GAGVSQSPSNKVTEKGKDVELRCDPISGHTALYWYRQSLGQGLEFLIYFQGNSAPDKSGLPSDRFSAERTGGSVSTLTIQRTQQEDSAVYLCASRPRNPPYEQYFGPGTRLTVT.

CDR3 residues: CAWSAPNTQYF. The CDR3 bases are TGTGCCTGGAGTGCCCCCAATACGCAGTATTTT. The chain combines TRBV30 with TRBJ2-3; unclear D gene. The germline V gene encodes CDR1 GTSNPN and CDR2 SVGIG (reference sequence). The germline V and J ends were trimmed by 1 base and 7 bases, with 6 bases remaining between them. The CDR3 has 11 amino acids.

V gene TRBV6-2 or TRBV6-3 combines with J gene TRBJ2-7; D is unresolved. This CDR3 has 14 residues. From germline, CDR1 is MNHEY and CDR2 SVGEGT. The V gene lost 2 bases and the J gene lost 2 bases, with 10 bases spanning the gap. In nucleotides, the CDR3 is TGTGCCAGCAGTTACACCACATTGGCCTACGAGCAGTACTTC. Its translation: CASSYTTLAYEQYF.

A word on this clonotype: Here the CDR3 omits its conserved ending phenylalanine or tryptophan, so a read error is the likely source. This sequence joins TRBV5-6 and TRBJ2-1; 11 bases are a match to TRBD2. The V gene's germline CDR1 is SGHDT and CDR2 YYEEEE. This CDR3 has 16 residues. J was trimmed by 7 bases and V by 4 bases; bases with no gene match: 10. Here the CDR3 reads CASSPTTSGVGNEQFL. For the CDR3, the DNA is TGTGCCAGCAGCCCAACGACTAGCGGGGTAGGGAATGAGCAGTTCCTC.

Regarding this clonotype: One end of the junction is discordant with germline, which a read error may explain. The V gene is TRBV11-3, the J gene TRBJ1-1, with D hard to call. This CDR3 is built from 15 residues. The V gene's germline CDR1 is SGHNT and CDR2 YENEEA. The DNA of the CDR3 is TGTGTCAGTAGCTTAACAGCGACTATGAACACTGAAGCTTTCTTC. It translates to CVSSLTATMNTEAFF.

This clonotype was found once. At one boundary the junction diverges from the germline segment, which might be a read error. In DNA, the CDR3 is TGCGCCAGCAGCCATCTGCAAACAGGGGGCTGTAATGAGCAGCTCTTC. The encoded protein is CASSHLQTGGCNEQLF. The genes are TRBV4-3 and TRBJ2-1, with 9 bases matching TRBD1. The CDR3 is 16 amino acids. Germline V CDR1 and CDR2: LGHNA, YSLEER.

The chain uses TRBV28 and TRBJ2-7; either TRBD1 or TRBD2 may supply D (5 bases each). The CDR3 sequence is 13 residues long. The germline gives CDR1 MDHEN, CDR2 SYDVKM. V lost 3 bases, J lost 6 bases, and 12 bases lay in between. CDR3 sequence reads: CASSLGEPSEQYF. CDR3 nucleotides: TGTGCCAGCAGTTTGGGGGAACCTAGCGAGCAGTACTTC.

This clonotype was detected a few times. This rearrangement joins TRBV6-1 to TRBJ1-5; 8 positions match TRBD1. The germline V gene has CDR1 MNHNS and CDR2 SASEGT. Trimming at V came to 5 bases and at J to 5 bases, leaving 8 bases not matched to a gene. The CDR3 has 15 residues. This CDR3 is CASSFGQGGYQPQHF. Here the CDR3 DNA reads TGTGCCAGCAGTTTCGGACAGGGCGGTTATCAGCCCCAGCATTTT.

The chain combines TRBV30 with TRBJ1-3; TRBD1 might be the D (6 bases). The germline V gene has CDR1 GTSNPN and CDR2 SVGIG (reference sequence). The CDR3 sequence is 13 residues long. The V end was cut by 4 bases, the J end by 4 bases, with 11 bases between. In DNA form, the CDR3 reads TGTGCCTGGAAGCCAGGGGCCGGAAACACCATATATTTT. Translation gives CAWKPGAGNTIYF.

CDR3 residues: CASSRGTGVGQFF. CDR3 DNA: TGTGCCAGCAGCCGAGGGACGGGAGTTGGGCAGTTCTTC. The chain couples TRBV5-4 to TRBJ2-1; D may be TRBD2 (6 bases). CDR1 and CDR2 (germline): SGHNT, YYREEE (reference sequence). V was pared by 4 bases and J by 12 bases, with 17 bases between. This CDR3 comprises 13 residues.

About this clonotype itself: Given the absence of the conserved phenylalanine or tryptophan at the CDR3 end, a read error is likely. J is TRBJ2-3 and V is TRBV12-3 or TRBV12-4, with D perhaps being TRBD1 or TRBD2 (5 bases each). This CDR3 is built from 15 residues. In DNA, the CDR3 is TGTGTCAGCAGTCCCCGCAGAGGGGCGGCAGATACGCAGTATCTT. The encoded protein is CVSSPRRGAADTQYL.

V gene TRBV7-8 combines with J gene TRBJ2-7; no clear D gene. Germline CDR1 reads SGHVS; CDR2 reads FQNEAQ. There are 16 residues in the CDR3. V lost 1 base, J lost 0 bases, and 13 bases lay in between. CDR3 residues: CASSLVSKTSSYEQYF. The CDR3 DNA reads TGTGCCAGCAGCTTAGTATCTAAAACGAGCTCCTACGAGCAGTACTTC. The whole variable domain, remainder taken from reference TRBV7-8 and TRBJ2-7, is GAGVSQSPRYKVAKRGQDVALRCDPISGHVSLFWYQQALGQGPEFLTYFQNEAQLDKSGLPSDRFFAERPEGSVSTLKIQRTQQEDSAVYLCASSLVSKTSSYEQYFGPGTRLTVT.

This clonotype was seen many times. The rearrangement links TRBV4-2 to TRBJ2-1; D perhaps matches TRBD2 (5 bases). The V end lost 0 bases, the J end lost 1 base, and 10 bases lay between the germline ends. CDR1 and CDR2 from the germline V gene are LGHNA and YNFKEQ. The CDR3 totals 16 residues. The CDR3 loop is CASSQDRGVSYNEQFF. The CDR3 region has the DNA TGTGCCAGCAGCCAAGATCGGGGAGTGTCCTACAATGAGCAGTTCTTC.

As for this clonotype: One end of the junction varies from germline; a read error may be responsible. The V call is TRBV10-3, the J call TRBJ1-5; 10 bases agree with TRBD1. Germline-derived CDR1 and CDR2 are ENHRY and SYGVKD. The CDR3 loop spans 14 amino acids. CDR3 residues: CANSGGTGDQPQHF. The CDR3 DNA is TGTGCCAACAGTGGCGGGACAGGGGACCAACCCCAGCATTTT.

On this clonotype: An end of the junction differs from the germline gene, which may be a read error. This chain connects TRBV11-3 to TRBJ2-1; D is ambiguous. The CDR3 has 16 residues. The germline CDR1 and CDR2 sequences are SGHNT and YENEEA. This CDR3 reads CASSLIRAPSYNEQFF. DNA of the CDR3: TGTGCCAGTAGCCTAATCCGGGCGCCGTCCTACAATGAGCAGTTCTTT.

This clonotype was recorded a few times. Given a much more abundant clone one base away, this may be a read error. The genes are TRBV11-2 and TRBJ1-1; D is unresolved. This CDR3 comprises 12 residues. Germline CDR1 is SGHAT and CDR2 is FQNNGV. CDR3 residues: CTSSFSGSEAFF. CDR3 DNA: TGTACCAGCAGCTTCTCTGGCTCTGAAGCTTTCTTT. The full variable domain, completed using reference TRBV11-2 and TRBJ1-1, is EAGVAQSPRYKIIEKRQSVAFWCNPISGHATLYWYQQILGQGPKLLIQFQNNGVVDDSQLPKDRFSAERLKGVDSTLKIQPAKLEDSAVYLCTSSFSGSEAFFGQGTRLTVV.

This clonotype was recorded many times. The chain recombines TRBV6-2 or TRBV6-3 with TRBJ2-7; D not resolved. This CDR3 region has 12 residues. Trimming removed 2 bases at V and 3 bases at J, with 5 bases between. Looked up from germline, CDR1 is MNHEY and CDR2 is SVGEGT. Here the CDR3 reads CASSYLNYEQYF. The CDR3 region has the DNA TGTGCCAGCAGTTACCTGAACTACGAGCAGTACTTC.